Below are 25 T cell receptor beta chains sequenced from a single sample in a study of blood T cells in healthy people across ages. The authors ran a second PCR of about 6 to 11 cycles using a sample-barcoded 5' primer and a J-beta primer mix. TCRdb re-derived calls from the 5' RACE reads in MiXCR, one entry per CDR3 protein. The table shows about 800,000 distinct CDR3 sequences, with approximately 25% occurring only once. The data also belong to a second study, concerning T cells of mothers and their children.

Sequences were obtained from blood. These receptors were obtained from a boy aged 10-17 years in good health.

V and J are TRBV27 and TRBJ1-1, with D maybe TRBD1 (6 bases). The germline V and J ends were trimmed by 4 bases and 2 bases, with 11 bases remaining between them. Germline loops: CDR1 MNHEY, CDR2 SMNVEV (reference sequence). The CDR3 has 14 residues. The CDR3 spells CASSSVRGNTEAFF. CDR3 DNA: TGTGCCAGCAGTTCCGTCAGGGGTAACACTGAAGCTTTCTTT.

This clonotype was seen only a few times. The CDR3 DNA reads as TGTGCCAGCAGGCGACCTCTGCCTGGTGGGGAGACCCAGTACTTC. Residues: CASRRPLPGGETQYF. The V call is TRBV28, the J call TRBJ2-1; no firm D call. The J call may be mistaken, given a closer DNA end match to TRBJ2-5. This CDR3 contains 15 residues. The germline gives CDR1 MDHEN, CDR2 SYDVKM.

This chain connects TRBV20-1 to TRBJ2-5; 8 bases match TRBD1. Trimming removed 7 bases from V and 3 bases from J; junction bases left unmatched: 7. Germline values: CDR1 DFQATT, CDR2 SNEGSKA (reference sequence). The CDR3 runs 13 residues. The CDR3 sequence: CSGVLDREETQYF. DNA of the CDR3: TGCAGTGGTGTTCTGGACAGGGAAGAGACCCAGTACTTC.

The rearrangement uses TRBV4-2 and TRBJ2-3, with 9 positions matching TRBD2. The CDR3 spans 14 residues. CDR1 and CDR2 from the germline V gene are LGHNA and YNFKEQ. J lost 10 bases, V lost 0 bases, and 5 bases had no gene match. The CDR3 reads CASSQEAGLASQYF. In DNA form, the CDR3 reads TGTGCCAGCAGCCAAGAAGCGGGACTAGCCTCGCAGTATTTT.

This clonotype came up once. The chain links TRBV20-1 to TRBJ1-2; perhaps TRBD1 as D (5 bases). The CDR3 totals 15 residues. V dropped 0 bases and J dropped 4 bases, with 15 bases sitting between them. Germline V CDR1 and CDR2: DFQATT, SNEGSKA (reference sequence). DNA of the CDR3: TGCAGTGCTAGAGATCCCCGGACAATTGGCTATGGCTACACCTTC. Translated: CSARDPRTIGYGYTF.

This chain uses TRBV5-1 with TRBJ1-4; D is undetermined. The CDR3 covers 18 residues. The V and J ends lost 3 bases and 3 bases respectively, with 21 bases between them. Germline V gene data show CDR1 as SGHRS and CDR2 as YFSETQ. The CDR3 sequence is CASSSDVNTPRANEKLFF. The CDR3 region has the DNA TGCGCCAGCAGCTCGGACGTAAATACCCCTCGGGCTAATGAAAAACTGTTTTTT.

This CDR3 reads CSAPSAAGEFYGYTF. The CDR3 nucleotides are TGCAGTGCCCCCAGTGCGGCAGGGGAGTTCTATGGCTACACCTTC. The chain recombines TRBV20-1 with TRBJ1-2; possible D gene TRBD1, 6 bases. Per germline, CDR1 DFQATT and CDR2 SNEGSKA (reference sequence). The CDR3 sequence is 15 residues long. Trimming left V 6 bases short and J 4 bases short, with 21 bases between.

This chain connects TRBV7-6 to TRBJ2-1, with TRBD1 as a possible D gene (6 bases). The CDR3 sequence is 15 residues long. Germline V gene sequence: CDR1 SGHVS, CDR2 FNYEAQ. Trimming took off 0 bases at V and 9 bases at J, with 15 bases between the two ends. The CDR3, as DNA: TGTGCCAGCAGCTTAGCCAGTTCAGGGGTAATTGAGCAGTTCTTC. Its translation is CASSLASSGVIEQFF. Full variable domain (outside the CDR3, taken from reference TRBV7-6 and TRBJ2-1): GAGVSQSPRYKVTKRGQDVALRCDPISGHVSLYWYRQALGQGPEFLTYFNYEAQQDKSGLPNDRFSAERPEGSISTLTIQRTEQRDSAMYRCASSLASSGVIEQFFGPGTRLTVL.

The sample holds a few counts of this clonotype. The chain joins TRBV5-4 to TRBJ2-2; 10 bases line up with TRBD1. This CDR3 contains 17 residues. Germline values: CDR1 SGHNT, CDR2 YYREEE (reference sequence). J gave up 6 bases and V 0 bases, and 8 bases lay outside the gene matches. The CDR3 here is CASSLELMTGGPGELFF. In nucleotides, the CDR3 is TGTGCCAGCAGCTTGGAGTTAATGACAGGGGGCCCCGGGGAGCTGTTTTTT.

This clonotype showed up just a few times. CDR3 amino acids: CASSQDVSGVYGYTF. CDR3 nucleotides: TGCGCCAGCAGCCAAGATGTATCAGGGGTCTATGGCTACACCTTC. V and J are TRBV4-3 and TRBJ1-2; D possibly corresponds to TRBD1 (6 bases). Trimming left V 0 bases short and J 4 bases short, with 12 bases between. The germline CDR1 and CDR2 sequences are LGHNA and YSLEER. The CDR3 is 15 residues long.

The chain employs TRBV28 and TRBJ1-1; D unresolved. CDR1 and CDR2 from the germline V gene are MDHEN and SYDVKM. The CDR3 loop spans 13 amino acids. The V end lost 0 bases, the J end lost 11 bases, and 13 bases lay between the germline ends. For the CDR3, the DNA is TGTGCCAGCAGTTTATGGAGAGGTAGCTGGGCTTTCTTT. This translates into CASSLWRGSWAFF.

As concerns this clonotype: A read error may produce the germline difference seen at one junction end. The CDR3 DNA is TGTGCCAGCAGCCAGTTACTCTCACCCTTTGAGTTCTTC. Encoded protein: CASSQLLSPFEFF. The rearrangement joins TRBV3-1 to TRBJ2-5; D gene uncertain. Looked up from germline, CDR1 is LGHDT and CDR2 is YNNKEL (reference sequence). The CDR3 contains 13 residues.

This clonotype was picked up a small number of times. The genes are TRBV7-2 and TRBJ2-7, with D tentatively TRBD2 (6 bases). The CDR3 extends over 18 amino acids. V shed 6 bases and J shed 0 bases, with 24 bases lying between them. Germline V gene data show CDR1 as SGHTA and CDR2 as FQGNSA. The CDR3 here is CASSLAGFASVSSYEQYF. CDR3 DNA sequence: TGTGCCAGCAGTCTCGCCGGCTTTGCTAGCGTCAGCTCCTACGAGCAGTACTTC.

This clonotype was found a few times. The CDR3 loop is CASSAGGLSSEQYF. CDR3 in DNA: TGTGCCAGCAGCGCCGGAGGTTTGAGCTCCGAGCAGTACTTC. The chain joins TRBV9 to TRBJ2-7, with D possibly matching TRBD2 (5 bases). Trimming took 3 bases from V and 6 from J, leaving 16 bases between them. The germline gives CDR1 SGDLS, CDR2 YYNGEE. The CDR3 contains 14 residues. Full variable domain (missing parts from reference TRBV9 and TRBJ2-7): DSGVTQTPKHLITATGQRVTLRCSPRSGDLSVYWYQQSLDQGLQFLIQYYNGEERAKGNILERFSAQQFPDLHSELNLSSLELGDSALYFCASSAGGLSSEQYFGPGTRLTVT.

This clonotype was seen a few times. The rearrangement joins TRBV19 to TRBJ2-1; 8 bases map to TRBD1. V lost 3 bases, J lost 3 bases, and 7 bases stayed unmatched. This CDR3 is built from 16 residues. Per the germline V gene, CDR1 is LNHDA and CDR2 is SQIVND (reference sequence). Here the CDR3 DNA reads TGTGCCAGTAGTATTGGACAGGGTATTTTCTACAATGAGCAGTTCTTC. It translates to CASSIGQGIFYNEQFF. The full variable domain, completed using reference TRBV19 and TRBJ2-1, is DGGITQSPKYLFRKEGQNVTLSCEQNLNHDAMYWYRQDPGQGLRLIYYSQIVNDFQKGDIAEGYSVSREKKESFPLTVTSAQKNPTAFYLCASSIGQGIFYNEQFFGPGTRLTVL.

The DNA of the CDR3 is TGTGCCAGCAGCATCGACAGGGGGAACACTGAAGCTTTCTTT. Translation: CASSIDRGNTEAFF. This rearrangement joins TRBV6-5 to TRBJ1-1; 8 nucleotides line up with TRBD1. J gave up 1 base and V 6 bases, and 4 bases lay outside the gene matches. The CDR3 loop spans 14 amino acids. Germline V gives CDR1 MNHEY, CDR2 SVGAGI.

In its sample, this clonotype was seen a few times. This rearrangement joins TRBV7-9 to TRBJ2-1, with 8 bases aligning to TRBD2. Unmatched junction bases numbered 8, after V lost 4 bases and J lost 3 bases. This CDR3 region has 16 residues. CDR1 is SEHNR, CDR2 FQNEAQ, per germline (reference sequence). CDR3 coding DNA: TGTGCCAGCAGCTCTGTGGGGCTAGCGGGCTACAATGAGCAGTTCTTC. Translation: CASSSVGLAGYNEQFF.

The V gene is TRBV7-2, the J gene TRBJ2-5; D remains unclear. Trimming took off 5 bases at V and 1 base at J, with 14 bases between the two ends. Germline loops: CDR1 SGHTA, CDR2 FQGNSA. The CDR3 contains 15 residues. CDR3 nucleotides: TGTGCCAGCAGCCGGTCCATTTTAATCCAAGAGACCCAGTACTTC. Translation: CASSRSILIQETQYF.

The chain carries TRBV12-5 and TRBJ2-2, with TRBD1 as a possible D gene (6 bases). Between the trimmed V and J ends, which lost 6 bases and 6 bases, there was a span of 11 bases. The CDR3 sequence is 13 residues long. Per germline, CDR1 LGHNT and CDR2 FRNRAP. The CDR3 DNA reads TGTGCTAGTGGACTAACAGGGCCCGGGGAGCTGTTTTTT. The encoded protein is CASGLTGPGELFF.

The V and J genes are TRBV11-1 and TRBJ2-2; possibly TRBD1 for D (5 bases). The V end was cut by 2 bases, the J end by 6 bases, with 10 bases between. The length of the CDR3 is 14 residues. Germline lookup yields CDR1 SGHAT and CDR2 FQDESV (reference sequence). The CDR3 here is CASSLQGSPGELFF. The CDR3 bases are TGTGCCAGCAGCTTACAGGGTTCCCCCGGGGAGCTGTTTTTT.

This clonotype has just a few counts. The CDR3 here is CASRIRDLQETQYF. In DNA form, the CDR3 reads TGCGCCAGCCGTATCCGGGACTTACAAGAGACCCAGTACTTC. The rearrangement uses TRBV5-1 and TRBJ2-5, with a weak D call TRBD2 (6 bases). Between the trimmed V and J ends, which lost 7 bases and 2 bases, there was a span of 15 bases. This CDR3 spans 14 amino acids. Germline-derived CDR1 and CDR2 are SGHRS and YFSETQ.

J is TRBJ2-5 and V is TRBV19, with D possibly TRBD1 on 5 matching bases. CDR3 length: 15 residues. V was cut by 5 bases and J by 5 bases, with 18 bases left in between. Germline CDR1 and CDR2: LNHDA and SQIVND (reference sequence). The CDR3 sequence: CASSVARDTWETQYF. CDR3 nucleotide sequence: TGTGCCAGTAGTGTTGCCAGGGATACATGGGAGACCCAGTACTTC.

In nucleotides, the CDR3 is TGCAGTGCTAGGGATCAGCCGGGACTCGCGTACAATGAGCAGTTCTTC. Translation: CSARDQPGLAYNEQFF. The chain is built from TRBV20-1 and TRBJ2-1; perhaps TRBD2 as D (6 bases). V was trimmed by 3 bases and J by 4 bases, leaving 19 bases between them. Per the germline V gene, CDR1 is DFQATT and CDR2 is SNEGSKA (reference sequence). This CDR3 is 16 amino acids long.

This clonotype was counted only a few times. The J gene is TRBJ2-1, the V gene TRBV27; 9 bases fit TRBD2. J was trimmed by 1 base and V by 4 bases; bases with no gene match: 8. Germline CDR1 reads MNHEY; CDR2 reads SMNVEV (reference sequence). CDR3 length equals 17 residues. This chain's CDR3 is CASSSRGRGGSYNEQFF. In DNA, the CDR3 is TGTGCCAGCAGTTCCCGAGGGCGGGGGGGGTCCTACAATGAGCAGTTCTTC.

This clonotype was observed a handful of times. The chain recombines TRBV20-1 with TRBJ2-7; D assignment may be TRBD1 or TRBD2 (5 bases each). V lost 6 bases and J 4 bases, leaving 31 bases between the germline ends. Germline lookup yields CDR1 DFQATT and CDR2 SNEGSKA (reference sequence). CDR3 size: 18 residues. As DNA, the CDR3 is TGCAGTGCAACGCGACCGGGACCCGCTGGCTTCCACGGATACGAGCAGTACTTC. As protein: CSATRPGPAGFHGYEQYF.